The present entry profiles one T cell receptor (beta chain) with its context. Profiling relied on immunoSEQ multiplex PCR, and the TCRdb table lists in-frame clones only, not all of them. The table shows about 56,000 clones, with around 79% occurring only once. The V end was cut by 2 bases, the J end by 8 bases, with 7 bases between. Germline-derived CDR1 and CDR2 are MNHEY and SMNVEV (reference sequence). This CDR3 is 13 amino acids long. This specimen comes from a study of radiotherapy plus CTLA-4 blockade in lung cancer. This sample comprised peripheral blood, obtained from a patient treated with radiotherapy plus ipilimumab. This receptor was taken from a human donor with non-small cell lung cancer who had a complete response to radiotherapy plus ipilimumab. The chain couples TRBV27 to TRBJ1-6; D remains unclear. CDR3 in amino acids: CASSLSRDSPLHF. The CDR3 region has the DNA TGTGCCAGCAGTTTAAGCCGGGATTCACCCCTCCACTTT.